This entry lists 12 T cell receptor beta chains sequenced from one sample in a study of cytomegalovirus exposure and HLA in healthy donors listed by TCRdb under 2017. Libraries were constructed by the immunoSEQ multiplex PCR assay. For the multiplex PCR, a mixture combining 60 forward primers for TCR Vbeta segments and 13 reverse primers for TCR Jbeta segments was used. Not all clones reach the TCRdb copy of this immuneACCESS table, which keeps in-frame sequences only. Checked studies attribute under half of the gap to unresolved V genes and leave the rest unexplained. The sample profile shows 58,000 or so clones; over 60% of them were found once. The ten top clones hold about 23% of the sample. The sample consisted of PBMCs. These TCRs come from a man aged 45-65 years in good health and CMV-seropositive.

The chain links TRBV9 to TRBJ2-1, with D perhaps TRBD1 (5 bases). The germline V gene has CDR1 SGDLS and CDR2 YYNGEE. The CDR3 runs to 16 residues. The ends were cut back, 4 bases at V and 0 bases at J, with 14 bases in the middle. CDR3 protein: CASSSPTDSSYNEQFF. CDR3 nucleotides: TGTGCCAGCAGCTCGCCGACAGACAGCTCCTACAATGAGCAGTTCTTC.

The J gene is TRBJ2-3, the V gene TRBV5-6, with 8 bases that match TRBD1. This CDR3 spans 14 amino acids. The V gene end was trimmed by 1 base and the J gene end by 4 bases; junction bases not matched to a gene: 2. Germline V gives CDR1 SGHDT, CDR2 YYEEEE. The CDR3 region has the DNA TGTGCCAGCAGCTTGCAGGACAGGGCAGATACGCAGTATTTT. Encoded protein: CASSLQDRADTQYF.

The chain uses TRBV7-9 and TRBJ1-2, with unresolved D. Germline CDR1 reads SEHNR; CDR2 reads FQNEAQ (reference sequence). CDR3 length equals 14 residues. Trimming removed 4 bases from V and 5 bases from J, with 14 bases in between. In DNA form, the CDR3 reads TGTGCCAGCAGCTCCTCCGGGATCCTGTATGGCTACACCTTC. Its translation: CASSSSGILYGYTF.

The V gene is TRBV7-9, the J gene TRBJ2-3; 10 bases match TRBD1. V was pared by 4 bases and J by 2 bases, with 3 bases of the junction left unmatched. Germline lookup yields CDR1 SEHNR and CDR2 FQNEAQ (reference sequence). The CDR3 extends over 15 amino acids. CDR3 protein: CASSSGQGTTDTQYF. The CDR3 DNA reads as TGTGCCAGCAGCTCGGGACAGGGGACCACAGATACGCAGTATTTT. Filled out from reference TRBV7-9 and TRBJ2-3, the complete variable domain reads DTGVSQNPRHKITKRGQNVTFRCDPISEHNRLYWYRQTLGQGPEFLTYFQNEAQLEKSRLLSDRFSAERPKGSFSTLEIQRTEQGDSAMYLCASSSGQGTTDTQYFGPGTRLTVL.

The rearrangement joins TRBV6-1 to TRBJ2-1; maybe TRBD2 (5 bases). CDR3 length: 15 amino acids. CDR1 and CDR2 (germline): MNHNS, SASEGT. The V and J ends lost 4 bases and 4 bases respectively, with 14 bases between them. CDR3 region: CASSVKGTGYNEQFF. The CDR3 region has the DNA TGTGCCAGCAGTGTTAAGGGCACGGGGTACAATGAGCAGTTCTTC.

Of note for this clone: A read error may account for a junction end that differs from germline. The chain uses TRBV30 and TRBJ2-1, with D possibly matching TRBD2 (5 bases). The germline gives CDR1 GTSNPN, CDR2 SVGIG (reference sequence). The CDR3 spans 12 residues. The DNA of the CDR3 is TGTGCCGGGAGCCATCAGAGAGAGGGTCTGTTCTTC. Amino acid sequence: CAGSHQREGLFF.

This clone was seen a few times. The chain combines TRBV2 with TRBJ1-6; the match to TRBD1 covers 10 bases. Germline CDR1 SNHLY, CDR2 FYNNEI. This CDR3 has 15 residues. V gave up 5 bases and J gave up 10 bases; unmatched junction bases: 8. In DNA, the CDR3 is TGTGCCAGCAGTCTCCGGGACAGGGGACGATCACCCCTCCACTTT. This sequence encodes CASSLRDRGRSPLHF.

Only one count was recorded for this clone. This rearrangement joins TRBV4-1 to TRBJ2-7; D may be TRBD2 (6 bases). CDR3 length: 17 residues. Looked up from germline, CDR1 is MGHRA and CDR2 is YSYEKL. V was shortened by 0 bases and J by 7 bases, with 22 bases between the two germline ends. CDR3 region: CASSQDSGPLIGGEQYF. CDR3 sequence (DNA): TGCGCCAGCAGCCAAGATAGTGGGCCTCTCATCGGGGGTGAGCAGTACTTC.

Worth noting for this clone: The CDR3 end shows no conserved phenylalanine or tryptophan, and so a read error is likely. V is TRBV2 and J is TRBJ2-2; D is uncertain. The CDR3 is made up of 11 amino acids. The V and J ends lost 3 bases and 6 bases respectively, with 2 bases between them. CDR1 and CDR2 (germline): SNHLY, FYNNEI. This chain's CDR3 is CASSEAGELFV. The CDR3 DNA reads as TGTGCCAGCAGTGAGGCCGGGGAGCTGTTTGTT.

This clone was counted between two and nine times. The chain recombines TRBV11-2 with TRBJ1-4; TRBD1 might be the D (5 bases). This CDR3 is 14 amino acids long. CDR1 is SGHAT and CDR2 is FQNNGV in the germline V gene. V was cut by 4 bases and J by 1 base, with 7 bases left in between. CDR3 amino acids: CASSWGGTNEKLFF. In nucleotides, the CDR3 is TGTGCCAGCAGCTGGGGGGGAACTAATGAAAAACTGTTTTTT.

The rearrangement joins TRBV27 to TRBJ1-5; tentatively, D is TRBD1 (6 bases). Per the germline V gene, CDR1 is MNHEY and CDR2 is SMNVEV (reference sequence). The V gene lost 5 bases and the J gene lost 2 bases, with 22 bases spanning the gap. The CDR3 totals 18 residues. The CDR3 region has the DNA TGTGCCAGCAGTCGTCTCCTCACAGGGCTCCGTGGCAATCAGCCCCAGCATTTT. Protein sequence: CASSRLLTGLRGNQPQHF.

This clone is a singleton in its sample. This chain joins TRBV9 and TRBJ1-5; a weak D match, TRBD1 (6 bases). CDR1 and CDR2 (germline): SGDLS, YYNGEE. There are 13 residues in the CDR3. The CDR3 reads CASGDRGNQPQHF. CDR3 DNA sequence: TGTGCTTCAGGGGACCGCGGGAATCAGCCCCAGCATTTT.